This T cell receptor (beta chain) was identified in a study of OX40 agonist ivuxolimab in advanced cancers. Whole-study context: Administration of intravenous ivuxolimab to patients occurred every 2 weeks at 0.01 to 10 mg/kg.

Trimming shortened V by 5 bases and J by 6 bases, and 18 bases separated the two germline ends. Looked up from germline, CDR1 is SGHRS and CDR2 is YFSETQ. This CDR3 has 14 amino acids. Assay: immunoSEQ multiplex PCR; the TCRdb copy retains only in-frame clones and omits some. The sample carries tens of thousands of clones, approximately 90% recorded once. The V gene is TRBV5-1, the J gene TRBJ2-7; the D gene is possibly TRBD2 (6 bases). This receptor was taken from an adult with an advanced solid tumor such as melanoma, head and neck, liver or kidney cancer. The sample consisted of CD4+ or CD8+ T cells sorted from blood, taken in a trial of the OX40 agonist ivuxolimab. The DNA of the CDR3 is TGCGCCAGCAGGGTGGCGGGGAGGCAAGGCGAGCAGTACTTC. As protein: CASRVAGRQGEQYF.